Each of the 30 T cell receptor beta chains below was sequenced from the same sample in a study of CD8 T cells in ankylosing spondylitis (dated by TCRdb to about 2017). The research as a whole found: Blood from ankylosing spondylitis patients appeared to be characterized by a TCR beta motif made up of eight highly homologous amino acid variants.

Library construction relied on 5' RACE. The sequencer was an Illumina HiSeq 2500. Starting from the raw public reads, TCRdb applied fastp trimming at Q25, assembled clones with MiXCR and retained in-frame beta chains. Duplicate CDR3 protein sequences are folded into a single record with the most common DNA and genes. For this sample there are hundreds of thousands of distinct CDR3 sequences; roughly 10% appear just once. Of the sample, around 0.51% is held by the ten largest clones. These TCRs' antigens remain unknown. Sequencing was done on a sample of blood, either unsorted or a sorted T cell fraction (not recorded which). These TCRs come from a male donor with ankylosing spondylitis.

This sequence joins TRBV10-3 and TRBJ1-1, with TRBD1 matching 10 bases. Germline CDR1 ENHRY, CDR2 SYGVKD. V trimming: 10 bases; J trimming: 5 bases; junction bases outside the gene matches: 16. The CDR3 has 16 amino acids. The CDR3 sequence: CATKGGATGGETEAFF. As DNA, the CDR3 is TGTGCCACCAAGGGAGGGGCGACAGGGGGCGAGACTGAAGCTTTCTTT.

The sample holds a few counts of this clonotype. CDR3 protein: CASSTTGREGIRNTEAFF. The CDR3 DNA follows: TGTGCCAGCAGCACCACCGGGAGAGAGGGGATCAGGAACACTGAAGCTTTCTTT. The rearrangement links TRBV11-2 to TRBJ1-1; D possibly corresponds to TRBD1 (5 bases). The length of the CDR3 is 18 residues. V lost 5 bases, J lost 1 base, and 23 bases lay in between. The germline gives CDR1 SGHAT, CDR2 FQNNGV. Full variable domain (remainder filled in from reference TRBV11-2 and TRBJ1-1): EAGVAQSPRYKIIEKRQSVAFWCNPISGHATLYWYQQILGQGPKLLIQFQNNGVVDDSQLPKDRFSAERLKGVDSTLKIQPAKLEDSAVYLCASSTTGREGIRNTEAFFGQGTRLTVV.

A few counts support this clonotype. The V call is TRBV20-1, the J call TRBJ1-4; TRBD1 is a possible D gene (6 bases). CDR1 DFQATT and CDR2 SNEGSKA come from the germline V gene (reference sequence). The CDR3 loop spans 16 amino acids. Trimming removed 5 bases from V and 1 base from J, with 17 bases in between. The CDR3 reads CSAPDRTRGTNEKLFF. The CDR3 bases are TGCAGTGCTCCCGACAGGACTAGAGGAACTAATGAAAAACTGTTTTTT.

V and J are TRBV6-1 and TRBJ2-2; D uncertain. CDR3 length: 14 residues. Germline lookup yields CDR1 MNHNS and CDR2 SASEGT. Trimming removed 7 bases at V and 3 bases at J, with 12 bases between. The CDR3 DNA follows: TGTGCCAGCATAAATAGGCCCGACACCGGGGAGCTGTTTTTT. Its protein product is CASINRPDTGELFF.

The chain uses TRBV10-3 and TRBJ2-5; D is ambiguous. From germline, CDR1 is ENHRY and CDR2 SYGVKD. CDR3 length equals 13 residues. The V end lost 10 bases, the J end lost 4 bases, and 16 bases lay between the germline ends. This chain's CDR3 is CATNQDGSETQYF. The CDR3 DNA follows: TGTGCCACCAATCAAGACGGGTCAGAGACCCAGTACTTC.

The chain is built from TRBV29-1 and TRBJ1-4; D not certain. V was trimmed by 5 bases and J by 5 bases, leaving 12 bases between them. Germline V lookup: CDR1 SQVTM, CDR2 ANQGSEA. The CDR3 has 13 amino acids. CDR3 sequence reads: CSVKQRLNEKLFF. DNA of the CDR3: TGCAGCGTTAAACAGCGTCTGAATGAAAAACTGTTTTTT. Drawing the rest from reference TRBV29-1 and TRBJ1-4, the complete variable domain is SAVISQKPSRDICQRGTSLTIQCQVDSQVTMMFWYRQQPGQSLTLIATANQGSEATYESGFVIDKFPISRPNLTFSTLTVSNMSPEDSSIYLCSVKQRLNEKLFFGSGTQLSVL.

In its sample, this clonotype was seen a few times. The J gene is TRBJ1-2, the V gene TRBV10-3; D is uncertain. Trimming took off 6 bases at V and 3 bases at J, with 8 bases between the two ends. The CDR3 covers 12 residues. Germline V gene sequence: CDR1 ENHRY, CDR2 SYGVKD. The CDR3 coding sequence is TGTGCCATCAGAGGTGGGGACTATGGCTACACCTTC. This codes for CAIRGGDYGYTF.

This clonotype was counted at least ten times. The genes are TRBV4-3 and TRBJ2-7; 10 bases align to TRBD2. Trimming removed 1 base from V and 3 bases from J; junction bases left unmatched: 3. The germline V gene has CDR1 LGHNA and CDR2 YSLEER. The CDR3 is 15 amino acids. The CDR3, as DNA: TGCGCCAGCAGCCAAGGGCTAGCGGGGGTCTACGAGCAGTACTTC. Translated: CASSQGLAGVYEQYF.

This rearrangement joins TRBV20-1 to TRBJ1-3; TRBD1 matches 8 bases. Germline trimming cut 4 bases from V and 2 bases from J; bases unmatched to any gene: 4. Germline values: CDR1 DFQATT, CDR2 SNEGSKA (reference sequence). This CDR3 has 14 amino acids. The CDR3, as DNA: TGCAGTGCTAATGCAGGGGGCCCTGGAAACACCATATATTTT. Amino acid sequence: CSANAGGPGNTIYF.

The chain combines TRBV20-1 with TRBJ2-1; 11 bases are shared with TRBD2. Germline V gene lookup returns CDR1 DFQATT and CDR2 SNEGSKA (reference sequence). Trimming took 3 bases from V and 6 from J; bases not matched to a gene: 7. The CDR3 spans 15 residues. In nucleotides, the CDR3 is TGCAGTGCTAGCAAACTAGCGGGAGCGTTCAATGAGCAGTTCTTC. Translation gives CSASKLAGAFNEQFF.

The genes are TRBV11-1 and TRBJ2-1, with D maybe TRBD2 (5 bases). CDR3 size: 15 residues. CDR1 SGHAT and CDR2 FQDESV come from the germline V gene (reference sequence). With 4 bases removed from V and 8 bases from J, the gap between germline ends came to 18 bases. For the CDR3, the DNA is TGTGCCAGCAGCTCCGGAAGGGAGAAGTTCTATGAGCAGTTCTTC. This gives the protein CASSSGREKFYEQFF.

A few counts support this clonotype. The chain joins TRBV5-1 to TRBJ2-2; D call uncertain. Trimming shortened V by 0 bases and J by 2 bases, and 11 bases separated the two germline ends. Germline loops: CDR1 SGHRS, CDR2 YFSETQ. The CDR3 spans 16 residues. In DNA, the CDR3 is TGCGCCAGCAGCTTGGACCGGAGAAAAAACACCGGGGAGCTGTTTTTT. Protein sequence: CASSLDRRKNTGELFF.

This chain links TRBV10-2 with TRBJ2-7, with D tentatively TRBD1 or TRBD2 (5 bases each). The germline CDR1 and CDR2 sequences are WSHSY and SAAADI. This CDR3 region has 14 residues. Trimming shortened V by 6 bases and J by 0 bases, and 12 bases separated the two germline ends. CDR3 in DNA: TGCGCCAGCAGGCTACTAGGGGTCTCCTACGAGCAGTACTTC. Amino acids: CASRLLGVSYEQYF.

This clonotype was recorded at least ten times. The chain's CDR3 is CASRISGTGHNEQFF. The CDR3 DNA is TGTGCCAGCCGCATTTCCGGGACGGGACACAATGAGCAGTTCTTC. V gene TRBV7-2 combines with J gene TRBJ2-1; TRBD1 or TRBD2 may be the D gene (5 bases each). The V gene's germline CDR1 is SGHTA and CDR2 FQGNSA. The CDR3 covers 15 residues. V lost 8 bases and J lost 5, with 19 bases in between.

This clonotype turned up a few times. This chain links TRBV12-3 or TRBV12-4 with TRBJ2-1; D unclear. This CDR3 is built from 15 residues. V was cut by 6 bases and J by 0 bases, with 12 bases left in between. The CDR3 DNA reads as TGTGCCAGCAGGTCACTGCCCGGCTCCTACAATGAGCAGTTCTTC. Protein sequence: CASRSLPGSYNEQFF.

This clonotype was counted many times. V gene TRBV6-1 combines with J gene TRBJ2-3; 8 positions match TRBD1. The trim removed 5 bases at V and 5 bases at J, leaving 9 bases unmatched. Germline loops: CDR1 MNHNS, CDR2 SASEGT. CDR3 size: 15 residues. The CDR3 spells CASSQGQVKIDTQYF. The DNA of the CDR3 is TGTGCCAGCAGTCAGGGACAGGTCAAGATAGATACGCAGTATTTT.

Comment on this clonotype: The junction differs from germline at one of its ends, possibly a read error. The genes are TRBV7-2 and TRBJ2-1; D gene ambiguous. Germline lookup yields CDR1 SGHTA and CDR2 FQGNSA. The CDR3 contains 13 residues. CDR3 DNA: TGTGCCAGCAGCCTGGACCCCGACGATGAGCTGTTCTTC. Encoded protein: CASSLDPDDELFF.

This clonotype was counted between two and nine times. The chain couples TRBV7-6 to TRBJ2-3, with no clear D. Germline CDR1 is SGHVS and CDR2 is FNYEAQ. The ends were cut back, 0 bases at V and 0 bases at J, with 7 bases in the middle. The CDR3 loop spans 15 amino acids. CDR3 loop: CASSLAPLSTDTQYF. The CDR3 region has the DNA TGTGCCAGCAGCTTAGCTCCACTCAGCACAGATACGCAGTATTTT.

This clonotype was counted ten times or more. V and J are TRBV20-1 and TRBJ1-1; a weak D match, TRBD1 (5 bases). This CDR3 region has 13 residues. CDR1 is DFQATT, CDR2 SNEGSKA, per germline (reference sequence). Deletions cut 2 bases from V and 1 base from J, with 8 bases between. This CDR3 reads CSARQDTNTEAFF. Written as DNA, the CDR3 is TGCAGTGCTAGACAGGACACGAACACTGAAGCTTTCTTT.

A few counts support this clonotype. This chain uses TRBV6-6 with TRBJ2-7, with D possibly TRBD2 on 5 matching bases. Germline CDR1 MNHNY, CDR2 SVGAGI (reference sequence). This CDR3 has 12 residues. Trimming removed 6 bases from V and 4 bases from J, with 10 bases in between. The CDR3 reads CASRPSGYEQYF. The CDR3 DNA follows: TGTGCCAGCAGACCCAGCGGTTACGAGCAGTACTTC.

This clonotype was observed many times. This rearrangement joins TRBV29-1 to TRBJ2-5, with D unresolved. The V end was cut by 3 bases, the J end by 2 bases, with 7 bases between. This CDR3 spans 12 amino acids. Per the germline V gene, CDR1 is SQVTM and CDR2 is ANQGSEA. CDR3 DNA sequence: TGCAGCGTTGAGGCCAATCAAGAGACCCAGTACTTC. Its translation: CSVEANQETQYF.

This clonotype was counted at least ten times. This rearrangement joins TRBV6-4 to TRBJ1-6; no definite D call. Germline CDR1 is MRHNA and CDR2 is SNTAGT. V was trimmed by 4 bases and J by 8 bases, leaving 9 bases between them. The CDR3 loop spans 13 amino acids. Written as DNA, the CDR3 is TGTGCCAGCAGTGTCGAGCGGGATTCACCCCTCCACTTT. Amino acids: CASSVERDSPLHF.

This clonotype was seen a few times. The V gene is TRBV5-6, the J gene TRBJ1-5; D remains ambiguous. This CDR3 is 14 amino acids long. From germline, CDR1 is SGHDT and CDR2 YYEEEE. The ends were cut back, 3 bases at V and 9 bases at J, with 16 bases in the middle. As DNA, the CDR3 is TGTGCCAGCAGCTCCCGGAAGGAAGAGGGGCCCCAGCATTTT. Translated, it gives CASSSRKEEGPQHF.

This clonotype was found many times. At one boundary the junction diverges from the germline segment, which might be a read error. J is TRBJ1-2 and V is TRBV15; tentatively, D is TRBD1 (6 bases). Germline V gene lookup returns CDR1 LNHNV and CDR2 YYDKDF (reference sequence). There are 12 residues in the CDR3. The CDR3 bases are TGTGCCACCAGCAGAGATGGGGTGGACAGCTACTTC. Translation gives CATSRDGVDSYF.

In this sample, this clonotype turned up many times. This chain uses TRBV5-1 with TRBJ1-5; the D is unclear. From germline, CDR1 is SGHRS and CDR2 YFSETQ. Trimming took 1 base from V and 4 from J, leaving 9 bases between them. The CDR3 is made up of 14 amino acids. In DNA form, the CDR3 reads TGCGCCAGCAGCTTGAGTGGCGGAAATCAGCCCCAGCATTTT. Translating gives CASSLSGGNQPQHF.

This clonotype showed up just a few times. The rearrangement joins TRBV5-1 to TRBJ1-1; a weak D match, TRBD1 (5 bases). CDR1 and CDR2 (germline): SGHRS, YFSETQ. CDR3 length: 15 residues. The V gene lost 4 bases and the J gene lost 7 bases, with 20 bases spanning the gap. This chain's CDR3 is CASSPVGGDGDEAFF. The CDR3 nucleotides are TGCGCCAGCAGCCCGGTTGGGGGGGACGGGGATGAAGCTTTCTTT.

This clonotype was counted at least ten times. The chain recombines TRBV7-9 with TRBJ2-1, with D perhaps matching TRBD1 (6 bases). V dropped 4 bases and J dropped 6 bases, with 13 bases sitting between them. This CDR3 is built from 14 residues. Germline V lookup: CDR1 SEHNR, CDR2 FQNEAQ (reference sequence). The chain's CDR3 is CASSSSGTTNEQFF. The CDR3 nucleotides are TGTGCCAGCAGCTCTTCCGGGACAACCAATGAGCAGTTCTTC.

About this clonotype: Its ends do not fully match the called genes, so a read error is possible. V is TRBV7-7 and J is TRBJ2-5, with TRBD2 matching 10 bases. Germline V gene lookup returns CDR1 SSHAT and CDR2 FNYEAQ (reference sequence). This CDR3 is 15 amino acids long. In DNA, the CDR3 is TGTGCTAGCAGCTTAGCTTTGGGACTAGCGGAGACCCAGTACTTC. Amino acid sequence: CASSLALGLAETQYF.

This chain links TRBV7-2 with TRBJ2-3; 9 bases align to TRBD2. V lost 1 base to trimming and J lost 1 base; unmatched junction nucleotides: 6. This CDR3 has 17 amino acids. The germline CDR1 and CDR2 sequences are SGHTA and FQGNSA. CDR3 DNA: TGTGCCAGCAGCTTAGTTGGCGGGGGGGCGGGCACAGATACGCAGTATTTT. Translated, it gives CASSLVGGGAGTDTQYF.

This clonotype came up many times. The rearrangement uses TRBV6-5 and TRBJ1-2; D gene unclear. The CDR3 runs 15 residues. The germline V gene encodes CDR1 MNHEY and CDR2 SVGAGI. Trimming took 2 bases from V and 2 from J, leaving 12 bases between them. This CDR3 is CASSYRGSPNYGYTF. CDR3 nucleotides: TGTGCCAGCAGTTACCGTGGATCACCGAACTATGGCTACACCTTC.